This entry lists 28 T cell receptor beta chains sequenced from one sample in a study of blood T cells in healthy people across ages. The authors ran a second PCR of roughly 6 to 12 cycles using a sample-barcoded 5' primer and a J-beta primer mix. TCRdb redid the calling of the 5' RACE reads with MiXCR, one entry per CDR3 protein. The repertoire includes 1,500,000 or so distinct CDR3 sequences, less than 45% of them detected once, and over 3.5% sits in the top ten. Sample: blood. The receptors stem from a woman aged 18-30 years in good health.

This chain uses TRBV18 with TRBJ2-4; unclear D gene. CDR1 is KGHSH, CDR2 LQKENI, per germline. This CDR3 is 16 amino acids long. V lost 3 bases and J 2 bases, leaving 14 bases between the germline ends. CDR3 region: CASSPAHGLPKNIQYF. The CDR3 DNA reads TGTGCCAGCTCACCGGCCCACGGCCTACCCAAAAACATTCAGTACTTC.

This rearrangement joins TRBV6-5 to TRBJ1-1; 8 nucleotides match TRBD1. CDR3 length: 15 amino acids. Germline CDR1 and CDR2: MNHEY and SVGAGI. With 4 bases clipped from V and 1 base from J, the junction kept 5 bases outside the gene matches. CDR3 DNA: TGTGCCAGCAGTTTACACAGGGGGGGGAACACTGAAGCTTTCTTT. This translates into CASSLHRGGNTEAFF.

To note about this clonotype: Mismatch with germline at one junction end may stem from a read error. The gene calls are TRBV7-9 and TRBJ2-3; D might be TRBD2 (5 bases). This CDR3 spans 14 amino acids. CDR1 is SEHNR, CDR2 FQNEAQ, per germline (reference sequence). The CDR3 DNA reads as TGTGCCAGCATCTTATCCGGGATAAAAGATACGCAGTATTTT. This codes for CASILSGIKDTQYF.

The V gene is TRBV5-1, the J gene TRBJ1-1; 12 nucleotides line up with TRBD1. The CDR3 contains 17 residues. Germline V lookup: CDR1 SGHRS, CDR2 YFSETQ. The junction had 6 bases not matched to a gene; V was cut back by 0 bases and J by 3 bases. The CDR3 spells CASSLEGQGAWDTEAFF. CDR3 in DNA: TGCGCCAGCAGCTTGGAGGGACAGGGGGCTTGGGACACTGAAGCTTTCTTT.

The chain recombines TRBV2 with TRBJ2-1; 10 bases are a match to TRBD2. This CDR3 is 15 amino acids long. Germline trimming cut 4 bases from V and 6 bases from J; bases unmatched to any gene: 6. CDR1 and CDR2 (germline): SNHLY, FYNNEI. This CDR3 is CASSGRLAGVNEQFF. Written as DNA, the CDR3 is TGTGCCAGCAGTGGAAGACTAGCGGGCGTCAATGAGCAGTTCTTC.

The chain couples TRBV7-2 to TRBJ1-3; TRBD1 matches 10 bases. Germline trimming cut 3 bases from V and 3 bases from J; bases unmatched to any gene: 5. The germline V gene has CDR1 SGHTA and CDR2 FQGNSA. The CDR3 loop spans 16 amino acids. This chain's CDR3 is CASSLGGTGVGNTIYF. The CDR3 DNA is TGTGCCAGCAGCTTGGGTGGGACAGGGGTTGGAAACACCATATATTTT. Based on the CDR3 plus reference TRBV7-2 and TRBJ1-3, the full variable domain is GAGVSQSPSNKVTEKGKDVELRCDPISGHTALYWYRQSLGQGLEFLIYFQGNSAPDKSGLPSDRFSAERTGGSVSTLTIQRTQQEDSAVYLCASSLGGTGVGNTIYFGEGSWLTVV.

The chain links TRBV6-1 to TRBJ1-5; no firm D call. V was cut by 5 bases and J by 8 bases, with 10 bases left in between. CDR3 length equals 12 residues. Germline lookup yields CDR1 MNHNS and CDR2 SASEGT. CDR3 region: CASSTGRKPQHF. The CDR3, as DNA: TGTGCCAGCAGTACCGGGAGGAAGCCCCAGCATTTT.

This chain links TRBV6-6 with TRBJ2-1, with TRBD2 matching 7 bases. The J call is uncertain, as TRBJ2-7 better fits the DNA end. Germline values: CDR1 MNHNY, CDR2 SVGAGI (reference sequence). The CDR3 extends over 16 amino acids. In DNA form, the CDR3 reads TGTGCCAGCAGTTATCGGGCTAGCGGCTCCTACAATGAGCAGTACTTC. Translated: CASSYRASGSYNEQYF.

This clonotype turned up a few times. The chain has TRBV7-8 and TRBJ2-6, with D possibly being TRBD1 (5 bases). Germline V gives CDR1 SGHVS, CDR2 FQNEAQ. Deletions cut 2 bases from V and 1 base from J, with 9 bases between. The CDR3 length is 16 residues. The CDR3 DNA reads as TGTGCCAGCAGCTTACAAGGGGCGTCTGGGGCCAACGTCCTGACTTTC. Translation: CASSLQGASGANVLTF.

The chain recombines TRBV3-1 with TRBJ2-7; 12 bases are shared with TRBD2. V lost 2 bases, J lost 5 bases, and 4 bases stayed unmatched. Germline V gives CDR1 LGHDT, CDR2 YNNKEL (reference sequence). This CDR3 is 15 amino acids long. The CDR3 nucleotides read TGTGCCAGCAGCCAAATAAGACTAGCGGGAGACGAGCAGTACTTC. This gives the protein CASSQIRLAGDEQYF.

This clonotype has only a few counts. DNA for the CDR3: TGCAGCGTTGAGTACGGGACAAGAGGCGATGGCTACACCTTC. Amino acids: CSVEYGTRGDGYTF. The chain recombines TRBV29-1 with TRBJ1-2, with D perhaps TRBD1 (6 bases). Germline values: CDR1 SQVTM, CDR2 ANQGSEA. This CDR3 has 14 amino acids. Trimming took off 3 bases at V and 6 bases at J, with 17 bases between the two ends.

The rearrangement uses TRBV29-1 and TRBJ2-3; 9 nucleotides agree with TRBD2. V dropped 1 base and J dropped 2; count of bases not matched to a gene: 10. Germline CDR1 reads SQVTM; CDR2 reads ANQGSEA. This CDR3 is built from 17 residues. CDR3 in amino acids: CSVEGTPWTSDTDTQYF. The CDR3, as DNA: TGCAGCGTTGAAGGCACCCCCTGGACTAGCGACACAGATACGCAGTATTTT.

This clonotype was counted between two and nine times. This chain links TRBV6-2 or TRBV6-3 with TRBJ2-4; 9 nucleotides line up with TRBD2. The CDR3 has 14 amino acids. The V gene end was trimmed by 8 bases and the J gene end by 15 bases; junction bases not matched to a gene: 17. CDR1 and CDR2 from the germline V gene are MNHEY and SVGEGT. Written as DNA, the CDR3 is TGTGCCAGCGGACATAGCGGGAGCTACCCCCCCTCGTACTTC. This translates into CASGHSGSYPPSYF.

This clonotype was found a few times. V and J are TRBV19 and TRBJ1-2, with no clear D. Trimming left V 9 bases short and J 0 bases short, with 17 bases between. Germline V lookup: CDR1 LNHDA, CDR2 SQIVND (reference sequence). This CDR3 region has 15 residues. CDR3 coding DNA: TGTGCCAGCCTGCCGTGGCAGAGAGCTAACTATGGCTACACCTTC. This translates into CASLPWQRANYGYTF.

The table lists this clonotype with many counts. This rearrangement joins TRBV7-2 to TRBJ2-3, with 9 bases matching TRBD2. J gave up 7 bases and V 5 bases, and 16 bases lay outside the gene matches. CDR1 and CDR2 from the germline V gene are SGHTA and FQGNSA. The CDR3 has 17 residues. The chain's CDR3 is CASSQIPLAGEGNTQYF. CDR3 in DNA: TGTGCCAGCAGCCAAATACCCTTAGCGGGAGAGGGTAATACGCAGTATTTT. Complete variable domain (other parts from reference TRBV7-2 and TRBJ2-3): GAGVSQSPSNKVTEKGKDVELRCDPISGHTALYWYRQSLGQGLEFLIYFQGNSAPDKSGLPSDRFSAERTGGSVSTLTIQRTQQEDSAVYLCASSQIPLAGEGNTQYFGPGTRLTVL.

The CDR3 loop reads CATSRNVEQGDQPQHF. DNA of the CDR3: TGTGCCACCAGCAGAAACGTAGAACAGGGAGATCAGCCCCAGCATTTT. The chain combines TRBV15 with TRBJ1-5; possible D gene TRBD1, 6 bases. This CDR3 spans 16 amino acids. The germline V gene has CDR1 LNHNV and CDR2 YYDKDF (reference sequence). Trimming took off 2 bases at V and 5 bases at J, with 16 bases between the two ends.

This chain links TRBV7-2 with TRBJ2-1; TRBD2 matches at 13 bases. CDR1 and CDR2 from the germline V gene are SGHTA and FQGNSA. The CDR3 loop spans 16 amino acids. V shed 6 bases, J shed 9 bases, and the junction held 11 bases outside the gene matches. As DNA, the CDR3 is TGTGCCAGCAGACCAAGACTAGCGGGGGGTGATGGTGAGCAGTTCTTC. Encoded protein: CASRPRLAGGDGEQFF.

V and J are TRBV20-1 and TRBJ2-4, with TRBD2 identical over 7 bases. The closer fit of TRBJ2-7 to the DNA end suggests the J call may be wrong. Germline assignment: CDR1 DFQATT and CDR2 SNEGSKA (reference sequence). The CDR3 consists of 15 residues. The CDR3 coding sequence is TGCAGTGCTAAAGGGACTACCAGCGGGACTTACGAGCAGTACTTC. Its protein product is CSAKGTTSGTYEQYF.

This clonotype is a singleton in its sample. The chain recombines TRBV5-1 with TRBJ2-3, with 13 nucleotides matching TRBD2. J was trimmed by 4 bases and V by 4 bases; bases with no gene match: 6. Germline assignment: CDR1 SGHRS and CDR2 YFSETQ. The CDR3 contains 16 residues. CDR3: CASSPGTSGMADTQYF. The CDR3 DNA sequence: TGCGCCAGCAGCCCCGGGACTAGCGGGATGGCAGATACGCAGTATTTT.

V usage is TRBV27 and J usage is TRBJ2-3; D gene uncertain. The CDR3 is made up of 14 amino acids. V was clipped by 3 bases and J by 1 base, with 8 bases between them. The germline CDR1 and CDR2 sequences are MNHEY and SMNVEV (reference sequence). CDR3 loop: CASSFLARTDTQYF. The CDR3 nucleotides are TGTGCCAGCAGTTTTCTGGCCCGCACAGATACGCAGTATTTT.

As for this clonotype: A clone one base away is much larger, so this may be a read error. The chain couples TRBV29-1 to TRBJ2-7; 7 bases line up with TRBD2. CDR3 size: 13 residues. Losses at the gene ends were 5 bases for V and 7 bases for J; bases not matched to a gene: 11. Germline V lookup: CDR1 SQVTM, CDR2 ANQGSEA. CDR3 DNA: TGCAGCGTTTTGGGCGGGAGTTACAATGAGCAGTACTTC. Translation gives CSVLGGSYNEQYF.

The V and J genes are TRBV27 and TRBJ2-2; a weak D match, TRBD1 (6 bases). V gave up 2 bases and J gave up 4 bases, with 8 bases separating them. The CDR3 runs 14 residues. In germline, CDR1 is MNHEY, CDR2 SMNVEV (reference sequence). The CDR3 coding sequence is TGTGCCAGCAGTTTACAGGGGACCACCGGGGAGCTGTTTTTT. It codes for CASSLQGTTGELFF.

This clonotype occurred a few times. The gene calls are TRBV28 and TRBJ2-1; D is ambiguous. Germline CDR1 and CDR2: MDHEN and SYDVKM. Trimming took 5 bases from V and 7 from J, leaving 15 bases between them. CDR3 length: 14 residues. CDR3 DNA: TGTGCCAGCAGTCGTATTGTTCTTTGGAATGAGCAGTTCTTC. Translation gives CASSRIVLWNEQFF.

Remarks on this clonotype: At one of its ends the junction is not consistent with the germline gene, which may arise from a read error. The chain combines TRBV29-1 with TRBJ2-4; maybe TRBD2 (6 bases). The better agreement between TRBJ2-7 and the DNA end casts doubt on the J call. The CDR3 is 14 residues long. Germline V gives CDR1 SQVTM, CDR2 ANQGSEA. CDR3 sequence (DNA): TGCAGCGTTGAGGTTAGCGGAGCGTCCTCCGAGCAGTACTTC. This codes for CSVEVSGASSEQYF.

This clonotype was seen only a few times. The CDR3 loop is CASSSGTGSYGYTF. The CDR3 DNA reads TGTGCCAGCAGCTCCGGGACAGGGAGCTATGGCTACACCTTC. This chain joins TRBV12-3 or TRBV12-4 and TRBJ1-2; TRBD1 aligns across 9 bases. V shed 6 bases, J shed 4 bases, and the junction held 6 bases outside the gene matches. The CDR3 is 14 residues long.

The CDR3 reads CATNGGGQPQHF. The CDR3 DNA sequence: TGTGCCACCAATGGAGGGGGTCAGCCCCAGCATTTT. The chain combines TRBV28 with TRBJ1-5, with D possibly matching TRBD1 (6 bases). V lost 10 bases and J lost 6, with 13 bases in between. Germline values: CDR1 MDHEN, CDR2 SYDVKM. The CDR3 loop spans 12 amino acids.

The gene calls are TRBV7-9 and TRBJ2-1; 9 bases fit TRBD2. The CDR3 is 16 amino acids. From germline, CDR1 is SEHNR and CDR2 FQNEAQ (reference sequence). J was trimmed by 3 bases and V by 1 base; bases with no gene match: 4. CDR3 amino acids: CASSLVVRGGYNEQFF. CDR3 coding DNA: TGTGCCAGCAGCTTAGTCGTGCGGGGGGGCTACAATGAGCAGTTCTTC.

The chain is built from TRBV27 and TRBJ1-1, with a possible D match to TRBD1 (5 bases). Germline CDR1 is MNHEY and CDR2 is SMNVEV (reference sequence). CDR3 length: 14 residues. V was clipped by 4 bases and J by 6 bases, with 15 bases between them. CDR3 in amino acids: CASSSGFRGSEAFF. CDR3 nucleotides: TGTGCCAGCAGTTCAGGGTTTAGGGGCTCTGAAGCTTTCTTT.